This T cell receptor (beta chain) was recorded in a study of long-term antiretroviral therapy in people with HIV. About the research overall: The earliest samples predate the 2015 immediate-ART recommendation by about a decade. Study-level findings and limits: Transplant donor controls retained higher diversity, though diversity increased after ART. Among HIV repertoires, CDR3 length ranges were narrower than those of controls.

Every one of the participants with HIV received treatment in the United States. Running of the v3.0 immunoSEQ assay took place at survey level. Libraries were prepared by immunoSEQ multiplex PCR; TCRdb keeps only in-frame clonotypes and omits some of them. The table lists tens of thousands of clones, more than 60% of them singletons. CDR1 SGHKS and CDR2 YYEKEE come from the germline V gene (reference sequence). J was trimmed by 4 bases and V by 5 bases; bases with no gene match: 4. The CDR3 contains 15 residues. Regarding this clone: What it recognizes is unknown.

The TCR was taken from a woman between 50 and 59 years old with HIV. The V call is TRBV5-5, the J call TRBJ2-5; 14 bases agree with TRBD2. The sequencing here drew on unsorted PBMCs, taken 3.1 years after starting antiretroviral therapy. The CDR3 protein is CASSQTSGGVETQYF. CDR3 DNA sequence: TGTGCCAGCAGTCAGACTAGCGGGGGGGTAGAGACCCAGTACTTC. The variable domain in full, completed from reference TRBV5-5 and TRBJ2-5, reads DAGVTQSPTHLIKTRGQQVTLRCSPISGHKSVSWYQQVLGQGPQFIFQYYEKEERGRGNFPDRFSARQFPNYSSELNVNALLLGDSALYLCASSQTSGGVETQYFGPGTRLLVL.